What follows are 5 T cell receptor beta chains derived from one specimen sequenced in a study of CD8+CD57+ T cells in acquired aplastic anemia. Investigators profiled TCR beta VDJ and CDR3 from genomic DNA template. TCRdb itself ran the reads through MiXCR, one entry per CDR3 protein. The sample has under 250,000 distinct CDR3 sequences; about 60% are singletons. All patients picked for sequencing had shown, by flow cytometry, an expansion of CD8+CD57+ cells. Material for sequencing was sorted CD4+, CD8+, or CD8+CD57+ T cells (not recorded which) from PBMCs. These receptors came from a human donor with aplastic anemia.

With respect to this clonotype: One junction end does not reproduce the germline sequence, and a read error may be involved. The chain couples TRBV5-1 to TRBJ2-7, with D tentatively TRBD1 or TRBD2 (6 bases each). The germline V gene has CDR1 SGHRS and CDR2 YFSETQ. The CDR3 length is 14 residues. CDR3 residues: CASSLIWGANEQYF. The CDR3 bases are TGCGCCAGCAGCTTGATTTGGGGGGCGAATGAGCAATACTTC.

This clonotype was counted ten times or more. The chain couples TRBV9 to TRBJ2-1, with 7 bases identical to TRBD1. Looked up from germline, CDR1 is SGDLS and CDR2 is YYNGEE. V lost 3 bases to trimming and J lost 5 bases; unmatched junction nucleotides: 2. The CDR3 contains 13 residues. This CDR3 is CASSEGQNNEQFF. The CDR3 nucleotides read TGTGCCAGCAGCGAGGGACAGAACAATGAGCAGTTCTTC.

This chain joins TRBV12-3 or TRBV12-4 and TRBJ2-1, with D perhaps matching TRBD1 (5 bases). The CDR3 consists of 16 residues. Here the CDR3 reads CASGLVGRQPLGEQFF. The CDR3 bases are TGTGCTAGTGGTTTGGTAGGCAGACAGCCACTCGGTGAGCAGTTCTTC.

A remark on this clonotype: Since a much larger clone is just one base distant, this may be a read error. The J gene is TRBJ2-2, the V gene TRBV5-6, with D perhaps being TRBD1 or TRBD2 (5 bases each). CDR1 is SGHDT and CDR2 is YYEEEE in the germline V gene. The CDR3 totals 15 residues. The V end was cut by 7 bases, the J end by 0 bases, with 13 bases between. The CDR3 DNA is TGTGCCAGCGGGAGTGGGGGTCCGAACACCGGGGAGCTGTTTTTT. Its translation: CASGSGGPNTGELFF.

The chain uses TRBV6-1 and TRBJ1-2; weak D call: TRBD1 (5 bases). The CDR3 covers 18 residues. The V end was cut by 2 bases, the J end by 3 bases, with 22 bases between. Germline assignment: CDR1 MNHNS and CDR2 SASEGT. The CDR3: CASSEWRATGDGYYGYTF. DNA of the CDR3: TGTGCCAGCAGTGAATGGAGGGCCACCGGGGACGGATACTATGGCTACACCTTC.